The following is a TCR beta chain sequence with its context. The antigen remains unidentified. These data are taken from a study of long-term antiretroviral therapy in people with HIV. Background on the study: By about a decade, the earliest samples predate the 2015 immediate-ART recommendation.

Findings and limits, study-wide: ART was followed by higher diversity that remained below transplant donor controls.

An immunoSEQ assay, version v3.0, was performed at survey level. Clones were read by immunoSEQ multiplex PCR, and TCRdb kept only the in-frame ones, dropping some. The sample lists roughly 28,000 clones; roughly 89% were seen once. The CDR3 is 15 residues long. Germline V gene sequence: CDR1 KGHSH, CDR2 LQKENI. The V end was cut by 0 bases, the J end by 5 bases, with 13 bases between. The sequence derives from a woman under 30 with HIV. Sequencing was performed on unsorted PBMCs, taken 1.8 years after starting antiretroviral therapy. The V gene is TRBV18, the J gene TRBJ2-5; unclear D gene. Here the CDR3 reads CASSPPGSSGETQYF. The CDR3 DNA is TGTGCCAGCTCACCACCGGGGTCATCCGGGGAGACCCAGTACTTC.